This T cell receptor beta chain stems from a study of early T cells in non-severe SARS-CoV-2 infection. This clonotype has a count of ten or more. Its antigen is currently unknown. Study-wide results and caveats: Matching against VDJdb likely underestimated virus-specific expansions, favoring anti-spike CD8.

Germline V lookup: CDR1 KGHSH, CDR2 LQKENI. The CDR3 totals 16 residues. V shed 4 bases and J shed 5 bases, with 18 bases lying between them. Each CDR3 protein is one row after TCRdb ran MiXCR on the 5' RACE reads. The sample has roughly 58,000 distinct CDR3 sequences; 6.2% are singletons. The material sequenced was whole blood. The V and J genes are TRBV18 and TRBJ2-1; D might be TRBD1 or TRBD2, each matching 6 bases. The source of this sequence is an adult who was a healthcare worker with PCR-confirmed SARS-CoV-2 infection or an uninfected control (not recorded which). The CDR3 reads CASSQDRGRTNNEQFF. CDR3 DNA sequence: TGTGCCAGCTCACAGGACCGGGGGCGCACCAACAATGAGCAGTTCTTC. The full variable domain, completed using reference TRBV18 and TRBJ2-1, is NAGVMQNPRHLVRRRGQEARLRCSPMKGHSHVYWYRQLPEEGLKFMVYLQKENIIDESGMPKERFSAEFPKEGPSILRIQQVVRGDSAAYFCASSQDRGRTNNEQFFGPGTRLTVL.